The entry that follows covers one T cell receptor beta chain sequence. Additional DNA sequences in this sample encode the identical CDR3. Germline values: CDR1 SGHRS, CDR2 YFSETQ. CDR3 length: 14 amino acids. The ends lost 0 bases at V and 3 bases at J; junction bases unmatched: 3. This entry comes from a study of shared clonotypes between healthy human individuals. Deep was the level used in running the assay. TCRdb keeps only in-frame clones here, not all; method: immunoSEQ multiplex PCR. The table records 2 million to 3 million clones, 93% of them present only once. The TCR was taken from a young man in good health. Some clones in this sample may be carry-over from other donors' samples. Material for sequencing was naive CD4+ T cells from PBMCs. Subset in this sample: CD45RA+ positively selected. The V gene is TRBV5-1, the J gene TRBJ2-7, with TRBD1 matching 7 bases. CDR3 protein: CASSLGPGGYEQYF. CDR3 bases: TGCGCCAGCAGCTTGGGGCCAGGGGGCTACGAGCAGTACTTC.